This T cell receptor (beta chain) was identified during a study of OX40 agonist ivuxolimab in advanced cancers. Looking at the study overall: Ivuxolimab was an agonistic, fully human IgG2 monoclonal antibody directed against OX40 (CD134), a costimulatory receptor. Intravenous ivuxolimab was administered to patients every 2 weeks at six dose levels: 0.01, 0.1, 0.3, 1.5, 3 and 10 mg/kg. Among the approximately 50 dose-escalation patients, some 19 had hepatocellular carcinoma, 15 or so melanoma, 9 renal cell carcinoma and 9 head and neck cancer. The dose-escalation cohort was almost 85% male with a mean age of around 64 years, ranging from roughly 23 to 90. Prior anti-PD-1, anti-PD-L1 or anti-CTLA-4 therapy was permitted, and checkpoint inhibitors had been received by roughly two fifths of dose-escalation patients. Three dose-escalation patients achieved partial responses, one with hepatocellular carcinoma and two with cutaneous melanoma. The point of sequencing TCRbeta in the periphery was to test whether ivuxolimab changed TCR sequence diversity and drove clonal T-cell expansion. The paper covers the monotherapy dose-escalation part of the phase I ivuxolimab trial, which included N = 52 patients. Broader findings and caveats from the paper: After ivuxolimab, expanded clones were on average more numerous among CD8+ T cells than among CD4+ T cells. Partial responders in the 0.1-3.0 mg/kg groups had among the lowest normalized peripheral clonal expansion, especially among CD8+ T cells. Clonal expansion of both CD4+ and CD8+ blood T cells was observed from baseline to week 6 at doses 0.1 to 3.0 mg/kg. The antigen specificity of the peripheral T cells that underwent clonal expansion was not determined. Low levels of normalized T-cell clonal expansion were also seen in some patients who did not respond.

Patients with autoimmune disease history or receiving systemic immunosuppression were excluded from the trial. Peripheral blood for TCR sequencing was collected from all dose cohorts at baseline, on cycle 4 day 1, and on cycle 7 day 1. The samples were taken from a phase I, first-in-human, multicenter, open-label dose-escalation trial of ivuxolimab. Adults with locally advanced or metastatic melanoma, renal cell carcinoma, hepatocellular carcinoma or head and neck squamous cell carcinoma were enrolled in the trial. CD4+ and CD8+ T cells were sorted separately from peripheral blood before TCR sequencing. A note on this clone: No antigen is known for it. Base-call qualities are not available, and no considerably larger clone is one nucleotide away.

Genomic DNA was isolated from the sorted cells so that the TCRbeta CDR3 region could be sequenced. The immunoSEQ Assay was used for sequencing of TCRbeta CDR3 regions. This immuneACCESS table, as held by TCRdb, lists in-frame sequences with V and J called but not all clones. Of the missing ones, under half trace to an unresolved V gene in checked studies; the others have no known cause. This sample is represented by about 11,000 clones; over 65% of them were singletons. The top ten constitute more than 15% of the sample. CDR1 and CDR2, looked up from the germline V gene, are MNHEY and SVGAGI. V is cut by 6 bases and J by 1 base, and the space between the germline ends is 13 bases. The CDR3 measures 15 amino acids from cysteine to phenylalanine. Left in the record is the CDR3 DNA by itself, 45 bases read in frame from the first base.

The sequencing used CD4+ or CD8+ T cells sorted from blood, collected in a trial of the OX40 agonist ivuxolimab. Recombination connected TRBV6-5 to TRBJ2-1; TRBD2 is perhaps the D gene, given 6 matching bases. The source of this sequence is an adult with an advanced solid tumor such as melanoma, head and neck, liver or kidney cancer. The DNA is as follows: TGTGCCAGCAGAGTAGCGGCCGCTTCCTACAATGAGCAGTTCTTC. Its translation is CASRVAAASYNEQFF.